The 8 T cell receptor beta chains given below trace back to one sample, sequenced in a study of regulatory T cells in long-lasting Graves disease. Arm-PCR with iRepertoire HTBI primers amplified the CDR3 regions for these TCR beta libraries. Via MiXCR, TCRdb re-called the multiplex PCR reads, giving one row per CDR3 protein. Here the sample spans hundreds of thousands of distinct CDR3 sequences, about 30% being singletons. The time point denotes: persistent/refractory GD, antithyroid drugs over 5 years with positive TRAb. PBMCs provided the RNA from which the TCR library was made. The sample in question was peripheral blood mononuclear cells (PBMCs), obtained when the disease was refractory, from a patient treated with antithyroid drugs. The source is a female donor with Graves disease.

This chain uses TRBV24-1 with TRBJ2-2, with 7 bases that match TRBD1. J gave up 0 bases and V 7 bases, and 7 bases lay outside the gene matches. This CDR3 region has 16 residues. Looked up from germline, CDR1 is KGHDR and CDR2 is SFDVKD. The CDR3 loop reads CATSDGTDTNTGELFF. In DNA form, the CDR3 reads TGTGCCACCAGCGACGGGACAGACACGAACACCGGGGAGCTGTTTTTT.

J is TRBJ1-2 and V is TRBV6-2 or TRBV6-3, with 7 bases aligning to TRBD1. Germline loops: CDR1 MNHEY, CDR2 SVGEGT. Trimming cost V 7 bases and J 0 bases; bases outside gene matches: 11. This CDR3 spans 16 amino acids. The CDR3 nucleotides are TGTGCCAGCAATTCTCGGACAGGAATATCTAACTATGGCTACACCTTC. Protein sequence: CASNSRTGISNYGYTF.

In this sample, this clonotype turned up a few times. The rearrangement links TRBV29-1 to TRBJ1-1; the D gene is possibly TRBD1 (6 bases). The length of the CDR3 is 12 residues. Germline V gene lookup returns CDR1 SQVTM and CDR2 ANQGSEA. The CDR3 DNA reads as TGCAGTTCTTACAGGGTCGACACTGAAGCTTTCTTT. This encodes CSSYRVDTEAFF.

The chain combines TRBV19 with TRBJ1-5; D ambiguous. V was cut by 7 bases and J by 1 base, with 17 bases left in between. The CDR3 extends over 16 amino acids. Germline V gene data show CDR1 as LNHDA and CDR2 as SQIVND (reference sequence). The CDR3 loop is CASMRVARKSNQPQHF. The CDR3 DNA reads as TGTGCCAGTATGAGAGTTGCACGAAAAAGCAATCAGCCCCAGCATTTT. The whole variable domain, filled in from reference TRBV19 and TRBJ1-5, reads DGGITQSPKYLFRKEGQNVTLSCEQNLNHDAMYWYRQDPGQGLRLIYYSQIVNDFQKGDIAEGYSVSREKKESFPLTVTSAQKNPTAFYLCASMRVARKSNQPQHFGDGTRLSIL.

CDR3 in amino acids: CSAMPPGSYNEQFF. The CDR3 nucleotides read TGCAGTGCTATGCCTCCTGGGTCCTACAATGAGCAGTTCTTC. The chain uses TRBV20-1 and TRBJ2-1; D uncertain. V lost 4 bases and J lost 1, with 11 bases in between. CDR3 length: 14 amino acids. Germline-derived CDR1 and CDR2 are DFQATT and SNEGSKA (reference sequence).

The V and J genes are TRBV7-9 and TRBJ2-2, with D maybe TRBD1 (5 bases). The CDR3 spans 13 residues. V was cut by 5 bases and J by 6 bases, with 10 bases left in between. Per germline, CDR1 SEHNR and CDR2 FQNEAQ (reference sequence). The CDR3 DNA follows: TGTGCCAGCAGCCGTAGACAGTCCGGGGAGCTGTTTTTT. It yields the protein CASSRRQSGELFF.

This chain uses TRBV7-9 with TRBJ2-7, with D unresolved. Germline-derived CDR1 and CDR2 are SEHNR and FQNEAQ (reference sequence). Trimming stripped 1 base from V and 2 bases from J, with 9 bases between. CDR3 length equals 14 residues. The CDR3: CASSLGSNTYEQYF. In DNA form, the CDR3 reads TGTGCCAGCAGCTTAGGAAGTAATACCTACGAGCAGTACTTC.

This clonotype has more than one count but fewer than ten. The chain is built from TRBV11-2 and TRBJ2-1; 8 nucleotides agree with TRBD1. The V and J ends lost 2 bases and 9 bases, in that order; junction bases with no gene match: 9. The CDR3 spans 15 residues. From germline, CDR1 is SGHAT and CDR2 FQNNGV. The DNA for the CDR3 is TGTGCCAGCAGCTTAATTCGGACAGGGCGTGTTGAGCAGTTCTTC. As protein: CASSLIRTGRVEQFF. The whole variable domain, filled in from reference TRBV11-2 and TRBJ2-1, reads EAGVAQSPRYKIIEKRQSVAFWCNPISGHATLYWYQQILGQGPKLLIQFQNNGVVDDSQLPKDRFSAERLKGVDSTLKIQPAKLEDSAVYLCASSLIRTGRVEQFFGPGTRLTVL.